These 32 T cell receptor beta chains share one sample of origin, sequenced in a study of T cell responses to AZD1222 COVID-19 vaccine. Here immunoSEQ multiplex PCR was the method, and the copy in TCRdb shows in-frame clones only, minus some. Of 95,000 or so clones in the sample, about 88% were seen once. The material was peripheral blood, obtained on day 0 of AZD1222 vaccination. Every receptor here comes from an adult in good health.

The V call is TRBV29-1, the J call TRBJ1-2, with 8 bases matching TRBD1. The germline CDR1 and CDR2 sequences are SQVTM and ANQGSEA. This CDR3 region has 11 residues. Trimming at V came to 5 bases and at J to 8 bases, leaving 4 bases not matched to a gene. The DNA of the CDR3 is TGCAGCGTTCCAGGGGGCGAGGGCTACACCTTC. Protein: CSVPGGEGYTF.

The chain carries TRBV27 and TRBJ1-4; D unclear. Germline V gives CDR1 MNHEY, CDR2 SMNVEV (reference sequence). The CDR3 sequence is 14 residues long. V gave up 0 bases and J gave up 6 bases, with 8 bases separating them. In DNA, the CDR3 is TGTGCCAGCAGTTTATCCGGGTTGGATGAAAAACTGTTTTTT. Translated: CASSLSGLDEKLFF.

The chain couples TRBV18 to TRBJ1-4; the D is unclear. Germline V lookup: CDR1 KGHSH, CDR2 LQKENI. V lost 5 bases and J 7 bases, leaving 8 bases between the germline ends. There are 12 residues in the CDR3. CDR3 bases: TGTGCCAGCTCATCCAAATTTGAAAAACTGTTTTTT. Protein: CASSSKFEKLFF.

This chain connects TRBV27 to TRBJ1-5; 7 nucleotides agree with TRBD1. The germline CDR1 and CDR2 sequences are MNHEY and SMNVEV (reference sequence). Trimming at V came to 6 bases and at J to 4 bases, leaving 9 bases not matched to a gene. The CDR3 spans 15 residues. The CDR3 region has the DNA TGTGCCAGCAGCTTTGGGACAGCTAGTAATCAGCCCCAGCATTTT. Translated, it gives CASSFGTASNQPQHF.

The chain combines TRBV6-6 with TRBJ2-1; 12 positions agree with TRBD2. Germline trimming cut 7 bases from V and 6 bases from J; bases unmatched to any gene: 4. CDR3 length equals 14 residues. Germline assignment: CDR1 MNHNY and CDR2 SVGAGI (reference sequence). CDR3 sequence: CASTQTSGGNEQFF. The CDR3 DNA sequence: TGTGCCAGCACCCAGACTAGCGGGGGCAATGAGCAGTTCTTC.

The chain uses TRBV19 and TRBJ1-6; unclear D gene. The length of the CDR3 is 13 residues. Germline V gene lookup returns CDR1 LNHDA and CDR2 SQIVND (reference sequence). Trimming shortened V by 7 bases and J by 7 bases, and 11 bases separated the two germline ends. CDR3 amino acids: CASNGRLNSPLHF. The CDR3, as DNA: TGTGCCAGTAATGGCCGTCTCAATTCACCCCTCCACTTT.

V is TRBV4-1 and J is TRBJ2-7, with 7 bases fitting TRBD1. The CDR3 loop spans 15 amino acids. The J segment lost 3 bases and the V segment lost 4 bases, leaving 9 bases of the junction unmatched. The germline V gene has CDR1 MGHRA and CDR2 YSYEKL. The CDR3 nucleotides are TGCGCCAGCAGCCTCCGGACAGGCCACGTCTACGAGCAGTACTTC. Amino acid sequence: CASSLRTGHVYEQYF.

The chain carries TRBV9 and TRBJ2-3, with 9 bases lining up with TRBD1. CDR3 size: 14 residues. Trimming removed 4 bases from V and 4 bases from J; junction bases left unmatched: 4. Per germline, CDR1 SGDLS and CDR2 YYNGEE. For the CDR3, the DNA is TGTGCCAGCAGCACACAGGGGGCCGCAGATACGCAGTATTTT. Translation: CASSTQGAADTQYF. The full variable domain, its missing parts supplied by reference TRBV9 and TRBJ2-3, is DSGVTQTPKHLITATGQRVTLRCSPRSGDLSVYWYQQSLDQGLQFLIQYYNGEERAKGNILERFSAQQFPDLHSELNLSSLELGDSALYFCASSTQGAADTQYFGPGTRLTVL.

The V gene is TRBV4-1, the J gene TRBJ1-4; perhaps TRBD1 as D (5 bases). Per the germline V gene, CDR1 is MGHRA and CDR2 is YSYEKL. V lost 0 bases and J 4 bases, leaving 18 bases between the germline ends. The CDR3 is 18 residues long. The CDR3 DNA reads TGCGCCAGCAGCCAAGATGGGACTGCCAACAGAATTAATGAAAAACTGTTTTTT. This translates into CASSQDGTANRINEKLFF.

The chain joins TRBV6-2 or TRBV6-3 to TRBJ1-5; weak D call: TRBD1 (5 bases). CDR1 is MNHEY and CDR2 is SVGEGT in the germline V gene. The CDR3 is 15 residues long. The V end was cut by 5 bases, the J end by 7 bases, with 18 bases between. The CDR3 DNA reads as TGTGCCAGCAGTACGGGGGGAGGGATGGAACAGCCCCAGCATTTT. Its protein product is CASSTGGGMEQPQHF.

The chain employs TRBV29-1 and TRBJ1-2, with TRBD1 matching over 8 bases. This CDR3 comprises 12 residues. V trimming: 4 bases; J trimming: 8 bases; junction bases outside the gene matches: 6. The germline V gene has CDR1 SQVTM and CDR2 ANQGSEA. CDR3 residues: CSVGPTGDGYTF. The CDR3 coding sequence is TGCAGCGTTGGACCGACAGGGGACGGCTACACCTTC.

This rearrangement joins TRBV9 to TRBJ2-7; D is tentatively TRBD1 or TRBD2 (5 bases each). The CDR3 totals 15 residues. Germline assignment: CDR1 SGDLS and CDR2 YYNGEE. V lost 4 bases and J lost 0, with 14 bases in between. Written as DNA, the CDR3 is TGTGCCAGCAGCTCCTCCGGGACCGCCTCCTACGAGCAGTACTTC. Protein product: CASSSSGTASYEQYF.

This clone was found a few times. V usage is TRBV6-5 and J usage is TRBJ1-2, with a weak D call TRBD1 (6 bases). This CDR3 is built from 13 residues. Trimming removed 6 bases at V and 4 bases at J, with 12 bases between. The germline gives CDR1 MNHEY, CDR2 SVGAGI. This CDR3 reads CASSLTGLYGYTF. The CDR3 region has the DNA TGTGCCAGCAGCTTAACAGGGCTCTATGGCTACACCTTC.

The rearrangement joins TRBV10-1 to TRBJ1-1, with D possibly being TRBD1 (5 bases). CDR1 is WNHNN and CDR2 is SYGVQD in the germline V gene (reference sequence). The CDR3 is made up of 14 amino acids. V lost 5 bases and J lost 4, with 14 bases in between. The CDR3 DNA sequence: TGCGCCAGCAGTATCGCTCTCGGGGGCACTGAAGCTTTCTTT. It specifies CASSIALGGTEAFF.

The rearrangement links TRBV7-8 to TRBJ2-7; TRBD2 is a possible D gene (5 bases). Trimming removed 7 bases at V and 6 bases at J, with 16 bases between. This CDR3 region has 13 residues. CDR1 and CDR2 (germline): SGHVS, FQNEAQ. The CDR3 loop reads CASTLRAGVEQYF. The CDR3 coding sequence is TGTGCCAGCACCCTGAGGGCCGGCGTCGAGCAGTACTTC.

This rearrangement joins TRBV12-5 to TRBJ2-7; no reliable D call. Trimming shortened V by 2 bases and J by 4 bases, and 3 bases separated the two germline ends. In germline, CDR1 is LGHNT, CDR2 FRNRAP. CDR3 length equals 11 residues. The CDR3 here is CASGLLYEQYF. CDR3 nucleotides: TGTGCTAGTGGTTTGTTATACGAGCAGTACTTC.

The chain uses TRBV6-2 or TRBV6-3 and TRBJ2-3; D gene ambiguous. The ends were cut back, 4 bases at V and 3 bases at J, with 14 bases in the middle. This CDR3 contains 15 residues. Germline V lookup: CDR1 MNHEY, CDR2 SVGEGT. The CDR3 protein is CASSSGFLETDTQYF. The DNA for the CDR3 is TGTGCCAGCAGTTCGGGTTTTCTGGAAACAGATACGCAGTATTTT.

V is TRBV5-1 and J is TRBJ2-3; D is undetermined. This CDR3 contains 11 residues. Germline assignment: CDR1 SGHRS and CDR2 YFSETQ. V lost 3 bases, J lost 2 bases, and 1 base lay in between. CDR3 region: CASSYTDTQYF. In DNA form, the CDR3 reads TGCGCCAGCAGCTACACAGATACGCAGTATTTT.

The chain joins TRBV7-9 to TRBJ1-1, with 7 bases that match TRBD1. CDR1 SEHNR and CDR2 FQNEAQ come from the germline V gene (reference sequence). With V trimmed by 5 bases and J by 2 bases, 5 bases remained unmatched. The CDR3 length is 14 residues. The CDR3 region is CASSRRDSNTEAFF. DNA for the CDR3: TGTGCCAGCAGCAGACGGGACAGTAACACTGAAGCTTTCTTT.

The genes are TRBV27 and TRBJ2-3; TRBD1 matches at 8 bases. V dropped 5 bases and J dropped 7; count of bases not matched to a gene: 5. CDR3 size: 13 residues. Germline CDR1 MNHEY, CDR2 SMNVEV (reference sequence). The CDR3 coding sequence is TGTGCCAGCAGTCCCCGACAGGGGAATACGCAGTATTTT. Translated, it gives CASSPRQGNTQYF.

The CDR3 region is CASSEVAGQPQHF. The CDR3 nucleotides are TGTGCCAGCAGTGAAGTGGCAGGCCAGCCCCAGCATTTT. The rearrangement joins TRBV6-1 to TRBJ1-5, with D uncertain. The V end lost 1 base, the J end lost 7 bases, and 8 bases lay between the germline ends. This CDR3 is built from 13 residues. Germline V gives CDR1 MNHNS, CDR2 SASEGT.

The chain uses TRBV5-1 and TRBJ2-1; 10 positions agree with TRBD2. After removal of 2 bases from V and 1 base from J, the junction contained 3 bases not matched to a gene. Germline values: CDR1 SGHRS, CDR2 YFSETQ. The CDR3 extends over 16 amino acids. CDR3 DNA: TGCGCCAGCAGCTTAAGCGGGGGGGCATCCTACAATGAGCAGTTCTTC. It is translated as CASSLSGGASYNEQFF.

V and J are TRBV5-1 and TRBJ2-7, with D maybe TRBD1 (6 bases). V was clipped by 0 bases and J by 2 bases, with 9 bases between them. Germline CDR1 is SGHRS and CDR2 is YFSETQ. The CDR3 totals 14 residues. The chain's CDR3 is CASSLEGGPYEQYF. CDR3 nucleotides: TGCGCCAGCAGCTTGGAAGGGGGACCCTACGAGCAGTACTTC.

This clone has just one count. V is TRBV3-1 (or the pseudogene TRBV3-2) and J is TRBJ1-1; no clear D. V dropped 8 bases and J dropped 0 bases, with 13 bases sitting between them. Germline CDR1 LGHDT, CDR2 YNNKEL (reference sequence). This CDR3 comprises 14 residues. In DNA, the CDR3 is TGTGCCAGCGGTATGACACCCATGAACACTGAAGCTTTCTTT. It encodes CASGMTPMNTEAFF.

The V call is TRBV4-1, the J call TRBJ2-2; tentative D call: TRBD2 (8 bases). Germline CDR1 and CDR2: MGHRA and YSYEKL. The CDR3 is 18 amino acids. Trimming took off 4 bases at V and 7 bases at J, with 25 bases between the two ends. The DNA of the CDR3 is TGCGCCAGCAGCCTTCGTACAGGGGTAGCGGGGCAATTCGGGGAGCTGTTTTTT. Encoded protein: CASSLRTGVAGQFGELFF.

The rearrangement uses TRBV6-1 and TRBJ1-6; D not resolved. This CDR3 has 18 residues. With 4 bases removed from V and 13 bases from J, the gap between germline ends came to 29 bases. Germline V gene data show CDR1 as MNHNS and CDR2 as SASEGT. The CDR3 loop reads CASSVVSLTPSSLSPLHF. The CDR3, as DNA: TGTGCCAGCAGTGTAGTTTCCCTGACTCCTTCGTCTCTCTCCCCCCTCCACTTT.

The chain carries TRBV7-9 and TRBJ1-2; TRBD1 might be the D (6 bases). The CDR3 spans 15 residues. Trimming shortened V by 5 bases and J by 4 bases, and 17 bases separated the two germline ends. Per germline, CDR1 SEHNR and CDR2 FQNEAQ (reference sequence). CDR3 sequence reads: CASSPARTDLYGYTF. CDR3 nucleotide sequence: TGTGCCAGCAGCCCCGCCCGGACAGACCTCTATGGCTACACCTTC.

A word on this clone: The junction departs from germline at one end; a sequencing error may be responsible. V and J are TRBV18 and TRBJ2-2; 9 bases are shared with TRBD1. The germline CDR1 and CDR2 sequences are KGHSH and LQKENI. The CDR3 spans 13 residues. CDR3 loop: CASSPEATGGLFF. CDR3 nucleotide sequence: TGTGCCAGCTCACCAGAGGCGACAGGGGGGCTGTTTTTT. Variable domain in full (rest from reference TRBV18 and TRBJ2-2): NAGVMQNPRHLVRRRGQEARLRCSPMKGHSHVYWYRQLPEEGLKFMVYLQKENIIDESGMPKERFSAEFPKEGPSILRIQQVVRGDSAAYFCASSPEATGGLFFGEGSRLTVL.

This chain joins TRBV20-1 and TRBJ2-7, with D hard to call. V lost 5 bases and J lost 4, with 9 bases in between. The CDR3 covers 11 residues. Germline CDR1 reads DFQATT; CDR2 reads SNEGSKA (reference sequence). DNA for the CDR3: TGCAGTGCTCAGATGACTTACGAGCAGTACTTC. It specifies CSAQMTYEQYF.

CDR3: CASMGIGLPQYF. CDR3 bases: TGTGCCAGTATGGGGATTGGGCTACCGCAGTACTTC. The rearrangement uses TRBV19 and TRBJ2-7; D remains ambiguous. V was trimmed by 7 bases and J by 9 bases, leaving 16 bases between them. Germline V gene lookup returns CDR1 LNHDA and CDR2 SQIVND (reference sequence). The CDR3 consists of 12 residues. Full variable domain (outside the CDR3, taken from reference TRBV19 and TRBJ2-7): DGGITQSPKYLFRKEGQNVTLSCEQNLNHDAMYWYRQDPGQGLRLIYYSQIVNDFQKGDIAEGYSVSREKKESFPLTVTSAQKNPTAFYLCASMGIGLPQYFGPGTRLTVT.

V usage is TRBV6-4 and J usage is TRBJ1-2, with D maybe TRBD1 (5 bases). V lost 0 bases to trimming and J lost 8 bases, with 13 bases between them. This CDR3 spans 14 amino acids. Per the germline V gene, CDR1 is MRHNA and CDR2 is SNTAGT. CDR3 amino acids: CASSDSVQGGGYTF. The CDR3 DNA reads as TGTGCCAGCAGTGACTCAGTTCAGGGCGGCGGCTACACCTTC.

As for this clone: The junction and the germline gene differ at one end; a read error may be behind it. The chain couples TRBV10-2 to TRBJ2-3, with D possibly being TRBD2 (6 bases). Germline V gives CDR1 WSHSY, CDR2 SAAADI. The CDR3 covers 17 residues. Here the CDR3 DNA reads TGCGCCAGCCGTGACTGGGTAGCGGCCGTTAGCACAGATACGCAGTATTTT. Encoded protein: CASRDWVAAVSTDTQYF.